These T cell receptor beta chains were read from a single sample in a study of T cell responses to AZD1222 COVID-19 vaccine. Produced via immunoSEQ multiplex PCR; TCRdb's table is partial and in-frame only. This table holds tens of thousands of clones, roughly 75% found once. The source material was peripheral blood, sampled 28 days after the second AZD1222 dose. The receptors originated from an adult who received the AZD1222 COVID-19 vaccine. Both conserved end residues are part of each CDR3. D genes are given only for firm matches. Only some rows state a clone size, as once, few, many or a class for expanded clones.

clone size	V gene	D gene	J gene	CDR3 protein	CDR3 DNA
few	TRBV7-7	NA	TRBJ2-5	CASSLDSSRGQLETQYF	TGTGCCAGCAGCCTCGACTCCTCCCGCGGACAGCTGGAGACCCAGTACTTC
NA	TRBV3-1/TRBV3-2	TRBD1	TRBJ2-3	CASSLDRGITDTQYF	TGTGCCAGCAGCCTCGACAGGGGGATCACAGATACGCAGTATTTT
NA	TRBV28	NA	TRBJ1-1	CASSRVLTEAFF	TGTGCCAGCAGTCGGGTTCTCACTGAAGCTTTCTTT
NA	TRBV19	NA	TRBJ1-4	CASSIVQGDEKLFF	TGTGCCAGTAGTATAGTACAGGGTGATGAAAAACTGTTTTTT
NA	TRBV11-2	NA	TRBJ2-2	CASSRFQGELFF	TGTGCCAGCAGCCGATTTCAGGGGGAGCTGTTTTTT
NA	TRBV7-3	NA	TRBJ2-2	CASSSAGRTGELFF	TGTGCCAGCAGCTCCGCGGGGAGAACCGGGGAGCTGTTTTTT
NA	TRBV27	TRBD2	TRBJ2-1	CASSSLAGGRDEQFF	TGTGCCAGCAGTTCCCTAGCGGGGGGGCGAGATGAGCAGTTCTTC
few	TRBV5-5	NA	TRBJ2-2	CASSLAQGYTGELFF	TGTGCCAGCAGCTTGGCTCAAGGGTACACCGGGGAGCTGTTTTTT
NA	TRBV30	TRBD1	TRBJ1-4	CAFGQGRNEKLFF	TGTGCCTTCGGACAGGGCCGTAATGAAAAACTGTTTTTT
NA	TRBV6-5	NA	TRBJ1-6	CASGPRENSPLHF	TGTGCCAGCGGTCCCCGTGAAAATTCACCCCTCCACTTT
NA	TRBV7-9	TRBD2	TRBJ2-5	CASSPPLAGRETQYF	TGTGCCAGCAGCCCTCCACTAGCGGGACGCGAGACCCAGTACTTC
once	TRBV7-9	NA	TRBJ2-5	CASSLVPGEGETQYF	TGTGCCAGCAGCTTAGTACCGGGAGAAGGGGAGACCCAGTACTTC
few	TRBV7-8	NA	TRBJ1-4	CASSLSSMGPNEKLFF	TGTGCCAGCAGCTTAAGCTCGATGGGGCCTAATGAAAAACTGTTTTTT
NA	TRBV6-5	NA	TRBJ1-1	CASSYSTGEAFF	TGTGCCAGCAGTTACTCGACCGGTGAAGCTTTCTTT
NA	TRBV7-2	TRBD2	TRBJ2-3	CASSFFPRGNTDTQYF	TGTGCCAGCAGCTTTTTTCCGCGGGGGAACACAGATACGCAGTATTTT
few	TRBV29-1	TRBD2	TRBJ2-1	CSVELYGGEQNSYNEQFF	TGCAGCGTGGAACTATACGGGGGGGAACAAAACTCCTACAATGAGCAGTTCTTC
NA	TRBV6-4	TRBD2	TRBJ2-2	CASSVSGGAFPTGELFF	TGTGCCAGCAGTGTGAGCGGGGGGGCCTTCCCCACCGGGGAGCTGTTTTTT
NA	TRBV10-3	NA	TRBJ1-1	CATEPAWTEGYTEAFF	TGTGCCACCGAACCCGCCTGGACAGAGGGGTATACTGAAGCTTTCTTT
NA	TRBV2	NA	TRBJ2-7	CASTLTHSYEQYF	TGTGCCAGCACCCTGACGCACTCCTACGAGCAGTACTTC
NA	TRBV6-4	NA	TRBJ2-7	CASSSPQTGSDEQYF	TGTGCCTCCTCGAGTCCCCAAACCGGGTCCGACGAGCAGTACTTC
NA	TRBV27	NA	TRBJ1-4	CASSLYRNEKLFF	TGTGCCAGCAGTTTATACCGTAATGAAAAACTGTTTTTT
NA	TRBV7-2	NA	TRBJ1-3	CASSRTTLSGNTIYF	TGTGCCAGCAGCCGCACCACCCTCTCTGGAAACACCATATATTTT
NA	TRBV7-8	NA	TRBJ2-5	CASSWRDSQETQYF	TGTGCCAGCAGCTGGCGGGACTCGCAAGAGACCCAGTACTTC
NA	TRBV27	NA	TRBJ2-5	CASSLVFGAPETQYF	TGTGCCAGCAGTTTAGTTTTTGGTGCTCCCGAGACCCAGTACTTC